This TCR beta chain was retrieved from a study of cytomegalovirus exposure and HLA in healthy donors. The study, taken as a whole, reports: Later, an analysis found that TCR clusters from the first cohort tended to co-occur in the roughly 110 validation repertoires. Associated with cytomegalovirus, according to the listing, were 150 to 200 TCR beta chains.

This clone has a handful of counts. The antigen is unknown. Clones were sequenced by immunoSEQ multiplex PCR, and TCRdb holds only the in-frame ones, with some missing. The profile covers 150,000 to 160,000 clones, with 70% to 90% appearing a single time and around 2.1% taken by the ten largest. Germline V gives CDR1 LNHNV, CDR2 YYDKDF (reference sequence). The length of the CDR3 is 13 residues. V was pared by 1 base and J by 17 bases, with 15 bases between. The TCR originated in a human donor in good health. The chain has TRBV15 and TRBJ2-6; possible D gene TRBD2, 5 bases. The sequencing sample was made of PBMCs. For the CDR3, the DNA is TGTGCCACCAGCAGAGCCCTCGTCACCGGGATGACTTTC. Amino acids: CATSRALVTGMTF.